This TCR beta chain was retrieved from a study of response to subunit inactivated influenza vaccine. Study results and limitations: Authors proposed each seasonal influenza vaccination draws in few new T cells.

In its sample, this clonotype was seen once. Its antigen remains unknown. TCRdb processed the RT-PCR reads anew with MiXCR; each CDR3 protein has one entry. The table has around 580,000 distinct CDR3 sequences, 12% to 15% seen once. Germline-derived CDR1 and CDR2 are SGHRS and YFSETQ. The CDR3 covers 12 residues. Trimming removed 4 bases at V and 4 bases at J, with 8 bases between. The gene calls are TRBV5-1 and TRBJ2-5; D might be TRBD1 (5 bases). This clonotype originated in a middle-aged man who received an inactivated influenza vaccine. The specimen was PBMCs from blood, collected 11 to 12 days after vaccination. This CDR3 is CASSIQGETQYF. The CDR3 DNA sequence: TGCGCCAGCAGCATCCAGGGAGAGACCCAGTACTTC.